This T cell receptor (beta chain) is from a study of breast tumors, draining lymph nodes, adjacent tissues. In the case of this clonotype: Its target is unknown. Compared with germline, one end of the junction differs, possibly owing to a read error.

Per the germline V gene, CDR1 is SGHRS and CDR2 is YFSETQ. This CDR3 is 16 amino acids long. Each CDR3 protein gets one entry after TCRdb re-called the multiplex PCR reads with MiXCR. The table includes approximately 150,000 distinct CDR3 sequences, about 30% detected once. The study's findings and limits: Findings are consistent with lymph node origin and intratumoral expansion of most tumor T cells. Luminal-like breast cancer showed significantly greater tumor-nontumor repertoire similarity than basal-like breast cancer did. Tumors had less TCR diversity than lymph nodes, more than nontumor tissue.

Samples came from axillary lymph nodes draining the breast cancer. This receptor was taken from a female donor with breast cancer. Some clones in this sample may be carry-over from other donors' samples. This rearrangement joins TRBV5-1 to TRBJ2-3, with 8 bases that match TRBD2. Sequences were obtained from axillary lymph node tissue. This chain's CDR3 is CASRSLYGGATDTQYF. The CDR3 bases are TGTGCCAGCAGGTCATTGTACGGGGGGGCAACAGATACGCAGTATTTT.